The 18 T cell receptor beta chains presented below share a single source sample, sequenced in a study of shared clonotypes between healthy human individuals. Produced via immunoSEQ multiplex PCR; TCRdb's table is partial and in-frame only. The repertoire holds about 2.2 million clones, with 93% as singletons. Naive CD8 cells, CD45RO-negative and positively selected for CCR7, excluded terminally differentiated effector memory CD45RA+ cells. Sequenced material: naive CD8+ T cells from PBMCs. The receptors were sampled from a man aged 18 to 30 in good health. Some clones in this sample may be carry-over from other donors' samples.

This clone was picked up one time. Other nucleotide sequences in the sample specify the same CDR3. V and J are TRBV6-5 and TRBJ1-2; D remains ambiguous. CDR3 length: 12 residues. V was clipped by 0 bases and J by 6 bases, with 5 bases between them. The germline V gene encodes CDR1 MNHEY and CDR2 SVGAGI. The CDR3 DNA sequence: TGTGCCAGCAGTTACTCCCGGGATGGCTACACCTTC. Translated, it gives CASSYSRDGYTF.

The chain recombines TRBV28 with TRBJ2-1, with TRBD2 identical over 9 bases. Germline trimming cut 10 bases from V and 5 bases from J; bases unmatched to any gene: 12. Germline V gene lookup returns CDR1 MDHEN and CDR2 SYDVKM. The CDR3 totals 15 residues. CDR3 in amino acids: CATSSRTSVDNEQFF. The CDR3 region has the DNA TGTGCCACCAGCTCAAGGACTAGCGTCGACAATGAGCAGTTCTTC.

The V call is TRBV6-1, the J call TRBJ2-1; possible D gene TRBD1, 5 bases. Germline V CDR1 and CDR2: MNHNS, SASEGT. Trimming removed 7 bases from V and 4 bases from J, with 11 bases in between. CDR3 length: 13 amino acids. The CDR3 here is CASNLSGYNEQFF. The CDR3 nucleotides read TGTGCCAGCAATCTCTCAGGGTACAATGAGCAGTTCTTC.

The V gene is TRBV13, the J gene TRBJ2-1; D gene unclear. V was clipped by 0 bases and J by 4 bases, with 10 bases between them. The CDR3 contains 15 residues. Looked up from germline, CDR1 is PRHDT and CDR2 is FYEKMQ (reference sequence). Here the CDR3 reads CASSLGSDLYNEQFF. CDR3 sequence (DNA): TGTGCCAGCAGCTTAGGCTCAGACTTGTACAATGAGCAGTTCTTC.

The chain couples TRBV19 to TRBJ1-2; perhaps TRBD1 as D (5 bases). The CDR3 is 16 residues long. Germline CDR1 reads LNHDA; CDR2 reads SQIVND (reference sequence). V lost 6 bases and J lost 2, with 19 bases in between. CDR3 region: CASSPYGGGSNYGYTF. DNA for the CDR3: TGTGCCAGTAGCCCTTACGGGGGGGGATCCAACTATGGCTACACCTTC.

The genes are TRBV27 and TRBJ1-5, with D unclear. The germline gives CDR1 MNHEY, CDR2 SMNVEV (reference sequence). The CDR3 runs to 16 residues. Trimming removed 5 bases at V and 2 bases at J, with 16 bases between. CDR3 residues: CASSEIPRTGNQPQHF. In DNA form, the CDR3 reads TGTGCCAGCAGTGAGATCCCACGCACCGGCAATCAGCCCCAGCATTTT.

The chain carries TRBV27 and TRBJ2-5; 7 bases match TRBD2. TRBJ2-7 matches the DNA end more closely, so the J call is doubtful. Germline CDR1 is MNHEY and CDR2 is SMNVEV (reference sequence). This CDR3 region has 14 residues. The CDR3 sequence: CASSLSGVNYEQYF. DNA for the CDR3: TGTGCCAGCAGTTTAAGCGGGGTAAACTACGAGCAGTACTTC.

As regards this clone: This sample also contains other DNA sequences that code for the same CDR3. This chain links TRBV27 with TRBJ2-7; 11 nucleotides match TRBD2. Germline assignment: CDR1 MNHEY and CDR2 SMNVEV (reference sequence). The CDR3 totals 15 residues. The trim removed 4 bases at V and 2 bases at J, leaving 4 bases unmatched. The CDR3 loop reads CASSSPGLAAYEQYF. The CDR3 DNA sequence: TGTGCCAGCAGTTCGCCGGGACTAGCGGCCTACGAGCAGTACTTC.

The chain recombines TRBV27 with TRBJ2-7; TRBD1 matches at 9 bases. The CDR3 covers 14 residues. V shed 3 bases and J 4 bases; nucleotides not matched to a gene: 4. From germline, CDR1 is MNHEY and CDR2 SMNVEV (reference sequence). The CDR3 nucleotides are TGTGCCAGCAGTTTCACAGGGGGCTGGTACGAGCAGTACTTC. Its translation: CASSFTGGWYEQYF.

The chain has TRBV27 and TRBJ1-2; possibly TRBD1 for D (6 bases). V was pared by 6 bases and J by 8 bases, with 16 bases between. The CDR3 is 13 amino acids. Germline loops: CDR1 MNHEY, CDR2 SMNVEV (reference sequence). The CDR3 loop is CASSLYGQTGYTF. The CDR3 DNA reads TGTGCCAGCAGCCTTTATGGACAGACGGGCTACACCTTC.

For this clone: This sample also contains other DNA sequences that code for the same CDR3. The chain joins TRBV27 to TRBJ2-5, with D unresolved. V shed 0 bases and J shed 1 base, with 3 bases lying between them. Germline V gene sequence: CDR1 MNHEY, CDR2 SMNVEV (reference sequence). CDR3 length equals 13 residues. In DNA form, the CDR3 reads TGTGCCAGCAGTTTATCTCCCCAAGAGACCCAGTACTTC. As protein: CASSLSPQETQYF.

This chain uses TRBV10-2 with TRBJ2-7; a possible D gene is TRBD1 (6 bases). The V end was cut by 6 bases, the J end by 7 bases, with 10 bases between. This CDR3 region has 11 residues. CDR1 WSHSY and CDR2 SAAADI come from the germline V gene. This CDR3 reads CASSLTGEQYF. CDR3 in DNA: TGCGCCAGCAGCTTAACAGGGGAGCAGTACTTC.

The chain uses TRBV7-2 and TRBJ1-6, with D unresolved. This CDR3 comprises 13 residues. CDR1 is SGHTA, CDR2 FQGNSA, per germline. Trimming removed 1 base at V and 10 bases at J, with 8 bases between. The chain's CDR3 is CASSLGGGSPLHF. DNA for the CDR3: TGTGCCAGCAGCTTAGGGGGTGGGTCACCCCTCCACTTT.

The J gene is TRBJ2-5, the V gene TRBV11-2; TRBD2 agrees at 8 bases. The CDR3 sequence is 16 residues long. The germline V gene encodes CDR1 SGHAT and CDR2 FQNNGV. Losses at the gene ends were 5 bases for V and 4 bases for J; bases not matched to a gene: 12. The CDR3 reads CASSPSGRGAIETQYF. In DNA, the CDR3 is TGTGCCAGCAGCCCCAGCGGGAGAGGGGCAATAGAGACCCAGTACTTC.

V usage is TRBV18 and J usage is TRBJ2-2, with D uncertain. Germline loops: CDR1 KGHSH, CDR2 LQKENI. The CDR3 length is 13 residues. Trimming took off 2 bases at V and 3 bases at J, with 4 bases between the two ends. This CDR3 is CASSPEYTGELFF. CDR3 coding DNA: TGTGCCAGCTCACCAGAATACACCGGGGAGCTGTTTTTT.

Comment on this clone: The sample holds other DNA sequences that translate to the same CDR3. The chain has TRBV6-5 and TRBJ1-1, with 7 bases fitting TRBD1. Germline V gene lookup returns CDR1 MNHEY and CDR2 SVGAGI. The CDR3 is 15 amino acids. V lost 0 bases to trimming and J lost 4 bases; unmatched junction nucleotides: 5. The CDR3 nucleotides are TGTGCCAGCAGTTACTCGAGGCAGGGGGGCACTGAAGCTTTCTTT. It translates to CASSYSRQGGTEAFF.

The rearrangement joins TRBV4-2 to TRBJ2-2, with D maybe TRBD2 (6 bases). Germline V gives CDR1 LGHNA, CDR2 YNFKEQ. The CDR3 extends over 14 amino acids. Deletions cut 4 bases from V and 7 bases from J, with 13 bases between. The CDR3 DNA sequence: TGTGCCAGCAGCCCCGGGTACGGGAGCGGGGAGCTGTTTTTT. Protein product: CASSPGYGSGELFF.

As concerns this clone: The same CDR3 is also encoded by other DNA sequences in this sample. The rearrangement links TRBV7-8 to TRBJ2-1, with 8 bases identical to TRBD2. The germline gives CDR1 SGHVS, CDR2 FQNEAQ. The CDR3 extends over 17 amino acids. V lost 1 base and J lost 3; bases outside the gene matches: 8. The CDR3 DNA reads as TGTGCCAGCAGCTTAGGGCTGGCGGGAGGAAACTACAATGAGCAGTTCTTC. It is translated as CASSLGLAGGNYNEQFF.